This T cell receptor (beta chain) was sequenced in a study of radiation and T cells in renal cell carcinoma. Only in-frame clones appear in the TCRdb table, and some are missing; sequencing was by immunoSEQ multiplex PCR. Of about 13,000 clones in the sample, about 33% are singletons; the top ten hold 15%. Treatment specified: 15 Gy SBRT to primary tumor, nephrectomy 4 weeks later. Trimming cost V 8 bases and J 5 bases; bases outside gene matches: 5. This CDR3 is 12 amino acids long. Per the germline V gene, CDR1 is SNHLY and CDR2 is FYNNEI. Source: tumor tissue, taken from a patient whose treatment included radiotherapy and nephrectomy. The clonotype was recovered from a man aged 55-75 years with renal cell carcinoma. This rearrangement joins TRBV2 to TRBJ1-1; 7 bases match TRBD1. CDR3 amino acids: CASGTVETEAFF. CDR3 DNA sequence: TGTGCCAGCGGGACAGTCGAGACTGAAGCTTTCTTT.